Each of the 25 T cell receptor beta chains below was sequenced from the same sample in a study of T cells in Graves' hyperthyroidism and ophthalmopathy. From RNA transcripts, TCR beta CDR3 regions were amplified. Using the HTBI primer set, a first-round RT-PCR was run on the TCR CDR3. Via MiXCR, TCRdb re-called the multiplex PCR reads, giving one row per CDR3 protein. Found here are roughly 170,000 distinct CDR3 sequences, 15% to 20% of them singletons; the top ten hold roughly 30%. The sequenced sample consisted of blood. The receptors come from a woman between 45 and 65 years old with Graves' hyperthyroidism.

V gene TRBV20-1 combines with J gene TRBJ1-2; the D gene is possibly TRBD1 (6 bases). Trimming cost V 6 bases and J 5 bases, with 25 bases left between them. The length of the CDR3 is 16 residues. Germline CDR1 reads DFQATT; CDR2 reads SNEGSKA (reference sequence). The CDR3 is CSARTQWQGLTYGYTF. In DNA, the CDR3 is TGCAGTGCGAGAACACAATGGCAGGGGCTAACGTATGGCTACACCTTC.

This clonotype was seen at least ten times. J is TRBJ2-2 and V is TRBV29-1; D is uncertain. This CDR3 comprises 13 residues. The germline gives CDR1 SQVTM, CDR2 ANQGSEA. V was trimmed by 7 bases and J by 4 bases, leaving 13 bases between them. As DNA, the CDR3 is TGCAGCGGTACAGCCCGAGGCACCGGGGAGCTGTTTTTT. It is translated as CSGTARGTGELFF.

In this sample, this clonotype turned up a few times. The DNA of the CDR3 is TGTGCCAGCAGTAACCACCAGGCGAACACCGGGGAGCTGTTTTTT. Its translation: CASSNHQANTGELFF. V usage is TRBV27 and J usage is TRBJ2-2; no clear D gene. Germline assignment: CDR1 MNHEY and CDR2 SMNVEV (reference sequence). The length of the CDR3 is 15 residues. V lost 5 bases to trimming and J lost 0 bases, with 10 bases between them.

About this clonotype itself: The junction and the germline gene differ at one end; a read error may be behind it. The chain is built from TRBV19 and TRBJ2-7; TRBD1 agrees at 10 bases. The germline CDR1 and CDR2 sequences are LNHDA and SQIVND (reference sequence). CDR3 length equals 14 residues. CDR3 residues: CASSRDRGYYEQCF. In DNA, the CDR3 is TGTGCCAGTAGTAGGGACAGGGGATACTACGAGCAGTGCTTC. The full variable domain, with the rest looked up from reference TRBV19 and TRBJ2-7, is DGGITQSPKYLFRKEGQNVTLSCEQNLNHDAMYWYRQDPGQGLRLIYYSQIVNDFQKGDIAEGYSVSREKKESFPLTVTSAQKNPTAFYLCASSRDRGYYEQCFGPGTRLTVT.

This clonotype was recorded at least ten times. The J gene is TRBJ1-1, the V gene TRBV12-3 or TRBV12-4; no firm D call. Trimming removed 7 bases from V and 4 bases from J, with 7 bases in between. The CDR3 is 11 amino acids. CDR3: CASNGITEAFF. In nucleotides, the CDR3 is TGTGCCAGCAACGGAATCACTGAAGCTTTCTTT.

This clonotype was observed many times. V is TRBV2 and J is TRBJ1-5; tentative D call: TRBD1 (5 bases). The germline gives CDR1 SNHLY, CDR2 FYNNEI. This CDR3 is built from 16 residues. V was pared by 1 base and J by 2 bases, with 12 bases between. This CDR3 reads CASSEGFRAGNQPQHF. In nucleotides, the CDR3 is TGTGCCAGCAGTGAAGGGTTCAGGGCGGGCAATCAGCCCCAGCATTTT.

This clonotype was seen repeatedly, ten times or more. The rearrangement joins TRBV29-1 to TRBJ1-2; D remains unclear. Germline V gives CDR1 SQVTM, CDR2 ANQGSEA. The germline V and J ends were trimmed by 3 bases and 2 bases, with 10 bases remaining between them. This CDR3 has 13 amino acids. The CDR3 bases are TGCAGCGTTGAGATCGCCGCGAACTATGGCTACACCTTC. Protein product: CSVEIAANYGYTF.

This clonotype was picked up many times. The chain links TRBV6-1 to TRBJ2-5; D gene unclear. V was trimmed by 6 bases and J by 5 bases, leaving 16 bases between them. Germline V gene sequence: CDR1 MNHNS, CDR2 SASEGT. CDR3 length: 14 amino acids. The CDR3 spells CASSTPTQQETQYF. As DNA, the CDR3 is TGTGCCAGCAGCACACCTACCCAGCAGGAGACCCAGTACTTC.

The CDR3 spells CSARGRGTGMGGYNEQFF. The CDR3 DNA follows: TGCAGTGCTAGAGGGCGAGGGACAGGGATGGGGGGCTACAATGAGCAGTTCTTC. The V call is TRBV20-1, the J call TRBJ2-1; 9 bases line up with TRBD1. The CDR3 runs to 18 residues. The V gene's germline CDR1 is DFQATT and CDR2 SNEGSKA (reference sequence). Germline trimming cut 1 base from V and 3 bases from J; bases unmatched to any gene: 13.

This clonotype turned up a few times. The chain couples TRBV18 to TRBJ1-3; D gene unclear. The ends were cut back, 2 bases at V and 1 base at J, with 9 bases in the middle. Germline CDR1 KGHSH, CDR2 LQKENI. The CDR3 runs to 15 residues. The CDR3 region is CASSPKVPSGNTIYF. CDR3 nucleotides: TGTGCCAGCTCACCAAAGGTCCCGTCTGGAAACACCATATATTTT. Complete variable domain (other parts from reference TRBV18 and TRBJ1-3): NAGVMQNPRHLVRRRGQEARLRCSPMKGHSHVYWYRQLPEEGLKFMVYLQKENIIDESGMPKERFSAEFPKEGPSILRIQQVVRGDSAAYFCASSPKVPSGNTIYFGEGSWLTVV.

At least ten counts were recorded for this clonotype. The rearrangement joins TRBV10-3 to TRBJ2-3; TRBD2 agrees at 7 bases. The CDR3 length is 15 residues. V trimming: 0 bases; J trimming: 3 bases; junction bases outside the gene matches: 3. The germline V gene has CDR1 ENHRY and CDR2 SYGVKD. CDR3 region: CAISESARGTDTQYF. CDR3 sequence (DNA): TGTGCCATCAGTGAGTCCGCGCGGGGGACAGATACGCAGTATTTT.

For this clonotype: Just one base apart from a much larger clone, this may be a read error. The chain recombines TRBV28 with TRBJ2-1; tentatively, D is TRBD2 (6 bases). This CDR3 comprises 15 residues. Germline lookup yields CDR1 MDHEN and CDR2 SYDVKM. The CDR3 loop is CATGVGGLSYNGQFF. The CDR3 coding sequence is TGTGCCACCGGGGTGGGGGGTCTCTCCTACAATGGGCAGTTCTTC.

This clonotype was seen ten or more times. V is TRBV19 and J is TRBJ1-1; D may be TRBD1 (6 bases). The CDR3 contains 13 residues. V lost 4 bases and J lost 5, with 11 bases in between. Germline values: CDR1 LNHDA, CDR2 SQIVND (reference sequence). The CDR3 region has the DNA TGTGCCAGTAGTACAGGGGAGGGGACTGAAGCTTTCTTT. As protein: CASSTGEGTEAFF.

This clonotype was seen ten or more times. This rearrangement joins TRBV7-9 to TRBJ1-4; D unclear. The CDR3 extends over 15 amino acids. Germline V gene data show CDR1 as SEHNR and CDR2 as FQNEAQ (reference sequence). The ends were cut back, 5 bases at V and 4 bases at J, with 14 bases in the middle. CDR3 in amino acids: CASSDGTEINEKLFF. The DNA for the CDR3 is TGTGCCAGCAGCGACGGTACAGAGATTAATGAAAAACTGTTTTTT.

This clonotype was seen repeatedly, ten times or more. The rearrangement uses TRBV28 and TRBJ1-2; D perhaps matches TRBD1 (6 bases). The germline V and J ends were trimmed by 5 bases and 4 bases, with 20 bases remaining between them. The CDR3 sequence is 16 residues long. CDR1 MDHEN and CDR2 SYDVKM come from the germline V gene. The CDR3 region has the DNA TGTGCCAGCAGTCCCTTTATTCCGGGCAGGGGCTATGGCTACACCTTC. Protein sequence: CASSPFIPGRGYGYTF.

This clonotype was found many times. V usage is TRBV11-1 and J usage is TRBJ2-3; D may be TRBD1 or TRBD2 (6 bases each). CDR3 length equals 17 residues. Deletions cut 5 bases from V and 4 bases from J, with 22 bases between. Germline lookup yields CDR1 SGHAT and CDR2 FQDESV (reference sequence). In DNA form, the CDR3 reads TGTGCCAGCAGCCTAGGGGGGTTCAATCAGGCCCCAGATACGCAGTATTTT. It translates to CASSLGGFNQAPDTQYF.

This clonotype was detected many times. The genes are TRBV2 and TRBJ1-5; unclear D gene. The V gene's germline CDR1 is SNHLY and CDR2 FYNNEI. The CDR3 has 17 residues. V lost 2 bases, J lost 5 bases, and 19 bases lay in between. The CDR3 sequence is CASSEFGSRREDQPQHF. The DNA for the CDR3 is TGTGCCAGCAGTGAATTTGGGTCTCGGAGAGAGGATCAGCCCCAGCATTTT.

This clonotype showed up many times. CDR3 in amino acids: CASSPGTDLMALHF. The CDR3 DNA is TGTGCCAGCAGCCCAGGGACCGATCTTATGGCCCTCCACTTT. The chain carries TRBV7-2 and TRBJ1-6, with a weak D call TRBD1 (5 bases). The CDR3 has 14 residues. Germline values: CDR1 SGHTA, CDR2 FQGNSA. V was trimmed by 5 bases and J by 14 bases, leaving 19 bases between them.

This clonotype has a count of ten or more. The genes are TRBV20-1 and TRBJ2-5, with D perhaps TRBD2 (7 bases). V was clipped by 7 bases and J by 5 bases, with 17 bases between them. The CDR3 length is 13 residues. Germline V gene sequence: CDR1 DFQATT, CDR2 SNEGSKA (reference sequence). The CDR3 sequence is CSGRGGTPETQYF. The CDR3 DNA follows: TGCAGTGGGAGGGGGGGCACCCCGGAGACCCAGTACTTC.

The table lists this clonotype with many counts. The chain carries TRBV6-2 or TRBV6-3 and TRBJ1-5; possibly TRBD1 for D (6 bases). This CDR3 region has 13 residues. CDR1 and CDR2 from the germline V gene are MNHEY and SVGEGT. Trimming stripped 6 bases from V and 5 bases from J, with 11 bases between. The CDR3 is CASRDRIDQPQHF. CDR3 coding DNA: TGTGCCAGCAGAGACAGGATTGATCAGCCCCAGCATTTT.

As for this clonotype: This may be a read error: a much more frequent sequence differs by one nucleotide. The J gene is TRBJ2-2, the V gene TRBV5-1, with 7 bases aligning to TRBD2. Germline lookup yields CDR1 SGHRS and CDR2 YFSETQ. The CDR3 is 17 amino acids. With 0 bases clipped from V and 4 bases from J, the junction kept 9 bases outside the gene matches. DNA for the CDR3: TGCGCCAGCAGCTTGGCCGGGACTATTAAGAGCACCGGGGAGCTGTTTTTT. As protein: CASSLAGTIKSTGELFF. Together with reference TRBV5-1 and TRBJ2-2, the CDR3 gives the full variable domain: KAGVTQTPRYLIKTRGQQVTLSCSPISGHRSVSWYQQTPGQGLQFLFEYFSETQRNKGNFPGRFSGRQFSNSRSEMNVSTLELGDSALYLCASSLAGTIKSTGELFFGEGSRLTVL.

This clonotype was observed at least ten times. J is TRBJ1-5 and V is TRBV28; D remains ambiguous. The CDR3 is 12 residues long. Trimming pared 7 bases from V and 3 bases from J, leaving 7 bases between. Germline V gene data show CDR1 as MDHEN and CDR2 as SYDVKM. Written as DNA, the CDR3 is TGTGCCAGCACAGCCAACAATCAGCCCCAGCATTTT. It is translated as CASTANNQPQHF.

At least ten counts were recorded for this clonotype. This chain joins TRBV19 and TRBJ1-1, with D unresolved. The germline gives CDR1 LNHDA, CDR2 SQIVND (reference sequence). This CDR3 contains 12 residues. The ends were cut back, 6 bases at V and 5 bases at J, with 10 bases in the middle. The CDR3 region has the DNA TGTGCCAGTAGGTTAGGAGGGACTGAAGCTTTCTTT. It translates to CASRLGGTEAFF.

V and J are TRBV3-1 and TRBJ2-2; D is unclear. The length of the CDR3 is 16 residues. Trimming removed 1 base at V and 0 bases at J, with 9 bases between. Germline CDR1 is LGHDT and CDR2 is YNNKEL (reference sequence). CDR3 region: CASSQASNANTGELFF. In DNA, the CDR3 is TGTGCCAGCAGCCAAGCTTCCAACGCGAACACCGGGGAGCTGTTTTTT.

This clonotype was seen only a few times. The chain uses TRBV5-4 and TRBJ2-2; TRBD2 is a possible D gene (6 bases). CDR1 SGHNT and CDR2 YYREEE come from the germline V gene (reference sequence). This CDR3 is built from 14 residues. Between the trimmed V and J ends, which lost 4 bases and 5 bases, there was a span of 12 bases. The CDR3 protein is CASSAAGGTGELFF. In DNA, the CDR3 is TGTGCCAGCAGCGCCGCCGGGGGAACCGGGGAGCTGTTTTTT.